The 22 T cell receptor beta chains presented below share a single source sample, sequenced in a study of shared clonotypes between healthy human individuals. CD45RO-negative cells were positively selected for CCR7, leaving out terminally differentiated effector memory CD45RA+ cells. Sequenced by immunoSEQ multiplex PCR; TCRdb stores in-frame clones only, minus some. The sample contains about 590,000 clones, nearly 97% of which appear only once. Sequencing input: naive CD8+ T cells sorted from blood. These receptors were obtained from a woman aged 25 to 39 in good health.

The chain uses TRBV5-6 and TRBJ1-2; 7 bases match TRBD1. The trim removed 4 bases at V and 4 bases at J, leaving 7 bases unmatched. The V gene's germline CDR1 is SGHDT and CDR2 YYEEEE. The length of the CDR3 is 14 residues. This CDR3 is CASSPTGTFYGYTF. In DNA, the CDR3 is TGTGCCAGCAGCCCGACAGGGACCTTCTATGGCTACACCTTC. Complete variable domain (other parts from reference TRBV5-6 and TRBJ1-2): DAGVTQSPTHLIKTRGQQVTLRCSPKSGHDTVSWYQQALGQGPQFIFQYYEEEERQRGNFPDRFSGHQFPNYSSELNVNALLLGDSALYLCASSPTGTFYGYTFGSGTRLTVV.

This chain uses TRBV9 with TRBJ2-5; possible D gene TRBD2, 6 bases. This CDR3 is 15 amino acids long. Deletions cut 3 bases from V and 5 bases from J, with 17 bases between. Looked up from germline, CDR1 is SGDLS and CDR2 is YYNGEE. CDR3 sequence (DNA): TGTGCCAGCAGCGCCTCCGGGACTCCTAGTGAGACCCAGTACTTC. It encodes CASSASGTPSETQYF.

A few counts support this clone. The CDR3: CASSTPVPRVGDEQFF. CDR3 sequence (DNA): TGTGCCAGCAGCACCCCAGTTCCTCGGGTGGGGGATGAGCAGTTCTTC. The genes are TRBV5-6 and TRBJ2-1; D is perhaps TRBD1 or TRBD2 (5 bases each). The CDR3 has 16 amino acids. V was pared by 4 bases and J by 8 bases, with 22 bases between. Germline V gene lookup returns CDR1 SGHDT and CDR2 YYEEEE.

The gene calls are TRBV2 and TRBJ1-5; 9 positions agree with TRBD1. CDR3 size: 14 residues. Germline V gene data show CDR1 as SNHLY and CDR2 as FYNNEI. Trimming took 3 bases from V and 6 from J; bases not matched to a gene: 3. In nucleotides, the CDR3 is TGTGCCAGCAGTGACTGGGACAGGGCTCAGCCCCAGCATTTT. It specifies CASSDWDRAQPQHF.

The genes are TRBV7-6 and TRBJ1-4; D not certain. V dropped 1 base and J dropped 6 bases, with 9 bases sitting between them. The length of the CDR3 is 14 residues. Germline values: CDR1 SGHVS, CDR2 FNYEAQ. The CDR3 sequence is CASSLVFGYEKLFF. DNA of the CDR3: TGTGCCAGCAGCTTAGTGTTCGGCTATGAAAAACTGTTTTTT.

The chain couples TRBV28 to TRBJ2-2, with 7 bases fitting TRBD1. V lost 5 bases to trimming and J lost 4 bases; unmatched junction nucleotides: 7. The CDR3 covers 15 residues. From germline, CDR1 is MDHEN and CDR2 SYDVKM. CDR3 coding DNA: TGTGCCAGCAGTCCCCAGGGGGTCGGCACCGGGGAGCTGTTTTTT. It is translated as CASSPQGVGTGELFF. Full variable domain (missing parts from reference TRBV28 and TRBJ2-2): DVKVTQSSRYLVKRTGEKVFLECVQDMDHENMFWYRQDPGLGLRLIYFSYDVKMKEKGDIPEGYSVSREKKERFSLILESASTNQTSMYLCASSPQGVGTGELFFGEGSRLTVL.

This clone has a handful of counts. The V and J genes are TRBV27 and TRBJ1-2; no clear D. The CDR3 contains 12 residues. Germline V lookup: CDR1 MNHEY, CDR2 SMNVEV (reference sequence). Trimming stripped 4 bases from V and 8 bases from J, with 11 bases between. CDR3 nucleotide sequence: TGTGCCAGCAGTTCGTCGAGTGGCGGCTACACCTTC. The encoded protein is CASSSSSGGYTF.

The chain uses TRBV19 and TRBJ1-4, with D possibly TRBD1 on 6 matching bases. The V gene's germline CDR1 is LNHDA and CDR2 SQIVND (reference sequence). V was trimmed by 3 bases and J by 5 bases, leaving 10 bases between them. The CDR3 contains 14 residues. Here the CDR3 reads CASSITDSNEKLFF. CDR3 nucleotides: TGTGCCAGTAGTATTACGGACAGCAATGAAAAACTGTTTTTT. The variable domain in full, completed from reference TRBV19 and TRBJ1-4, reads DGGITQSPKYLFRKEGQNVTLSCEQNLNHDAMYWYRQDPGQGLRLIYYSQIVNDFQKGDIAEGYSVSREKKESFPLTVTSAQKNPTAFYLCASSITDSNEKLFFGSGTQLSVL.

The V and J genes are TRBV7-9 and TRBJ2-6; weak D call: TRBD2 (6 bases). V dropped 1 base and J dropped 6 bases, with 19 bases sitting between them. CDR1 SEHNR and CDR2 FQNEAQ come from the germline V gene (reference sequence). The CDR3 length is 18 residues. The CDR3 sequence: CASSLGTRGRKEANVLTF. CDR3 coding DNA: TGTGCCAGCAGCTTAGGTACACGGGGGAGGAAAGAGGCCAACGTCCTGACTTTC.

The chain links TRBV11-2 to TRBJ2-7, with D unclear. The CDR3 is 13 amino acids. V lost 7 bases and J lost 3, with 13 bases in between. Germline CDR1 is SGHAT and CDR2 is FQNNGV. As DNA, the CDR3 is TGTGCCAGCAATAAAGGCAGCAACTACGAGCAGTACTTC. Translation gives CASNKGSNYEQYF.

The chain links TRBV27 to TRBJ2-5, with TRBD2 identical over 8 bases. Gene TRBJ2-7 matches the end of the DNA better, so the J call may be wrong. Per the germline V gene, CDR1 is MNHEY and CDR2 is SMNVEV (reference sequence). There are 14 residues in the CDR3. Here the CDR3 reads CASSYTSGDYEQYF. CDR3 nucleotides: TGTGCCAGCAGTTACACTAGCGGCGACTACGAGCAGTACTTC.

V is TRBV5-4 and J is TRBJ2-7; the D gene is possibly TRBD2 (5 bases). The CDR3 totals 13 residues. CDR1 is SGHNT and CDR2 is YYREEE in the germline V gene (reference sequence). V lost 0 bases and J 6 bases, leaving 10 bases between the germline ends. The CDR3 region is CASSLALGGEQYF. As DNA, the CDR3 is TGTGCCAGCAGCTTGGCACTAGGAGGCGAGCAGTACTTC. The full variable domain, rest sourced from reference TRBV5-4 and TRBJ2-7, is ETGVTQSPTHLIKTRGQQVTLRCSSQSGHNTVSWYQQALGQGPQFIFQYYREEENGRGNFPPRFSGLQFPNYSSELNVNALELDDSALYLCASSLALGGEQYFGPGTRLTVT.

The chain combines TRBV9 with TRBJ2-2; no reliable D call. The CDR3 is 13 amino acids. Trimming shortened V by 0 bases and J by 4 bases, and 4 bases separated the two germline ends. Germline CDR1 SGDLS, CDR2 YYNGEE. Written as DNA, the CDR3 is TGTGCCAGCAGCGTAGGGATCACCGGGGAGCTGTTTTTT. It translates to CASSVGITGELFF. The full variable domain, in which reference TRBV9 and TRBJ2-2 provide the parts outside the CDR3, is DSGVTQTPKHLITATGQRVTLRCSPRSGDLSVYWYQQSLDQGLQFLIQYYNGEERAKGNILERFSAQQFPDLHSELNLSSLELGDSALYFCASSVGITGELFFGEGSRLTVL.

The rearrangement joins TRBV5-5 to TRBJ2-7, with D perhaps given as TRBD1 or TRBD2 (6 bases each). The V end lost 2 bases, the J end lost 5 bases, and 8 bases lay between the germline ends. This CDR3 spans 12 amino acids. From germline, CDR1 is SGHKS and CDR2 YYEKEE (reference sequence). DNA of the CDR3: TGTGCCAGCAGCTTCGGGGGCCACGAGCAGTACTTC. Protein sequence: CASSFGGHEQYF.

The V call is TRBV5-1, the J call TRBJ2-1; 7 nucleotides match TRBD2. CDR3 size: 17 residues. The germline V gene has CDR1 SGHRS and CDR2 YFSETQ. V was clipped by 1 base and J by 3 bases; unmatched bases: 10. The CDR3 reads CASSLRGLADLYNEQFF. The CDR3 bases are TGCGCCAGCAGCTTGAGGGGTCTAGCGGACCTCTACAATGAGCAGTTCTTC.

Points on this clone: Other DNA sequences in the same sample also yield this CDR3. This chain connects TRBV28 to TRBJ2-1; D call uncertain. Between the trimmed V and J ends, which lost 4 bases and 6 bases, there was a span of 4 bases. The CDR3 is 11 residues long. Germline V gives CDR1 MDHEN, CDR2 SYDVKM. The chain's CDR3 is CASSYSNEQFF. CDR3 DNA sequence: TGTGCCAGCAGTTATTCCAATGAGCAGTTCTTC.

V usage is TRBV7-2 and J usage is TRBJ2-1; 8 bases align to TRBD1. J lost 2 bases, V lost 5 bases, and 5 bases had no gene match. CDR1 SGHTA and CDR2 FQGNSA come from the germline V gene. The CDR3 loop spans 15 amino acids. Written as DNA, the CDR3 is TGTGCCAGCAGCCCCGGACAGGGAACCTACAATGAGCAGTTCTTC. Translation gives CASSPGQGTYNEQFF.

In this sample, this clone turned up once. The V gene is TRBV7-9, the J gene TRBJ1-4; D ambiguous. The CDR3 has 11 residues. Per the germline V gene, CDR1 is SEHNR and CDR2 is FQNEAQ (reference sequence). With 3 bases removed from V and 4 bases from J, the gap between germline ends came to 0 bases. The CDR3 region is CASSFNEKLFF. The CDR3 DNA reads as TGTGCCAGCAGCTTTAATGAAAAACTGTTTTTT.

The chain employs TRBV28 and TRBJ1-5; 7 nucleotides align to TRBD1. The J segment lost 1 base and the V segment lost 6 bases, leaving 6 bases of the junction unmatched. Germline V gives CDR1 MDHEN, CDR2 SYDVKM. This CDR3 is 15 amino acids long. The CDR3 sequence is CASRPPGQSNQPQHF. CDR3 nucleotide sequence: TGTGCCAGCAGGCCTCCGGGACAGAGCAATCAGCCCCAGCATTTT.

The chain joins TRBV9 to TRBJ2-7, with 12 bases matching TRBD2. The V gene end was trimmed by 4 bases and the J gene end by 3 bases; junction bases not matched to a gene: 11. Looked up from germline, CDR1 is SGDLS and CDR2 is YYNGEE. The CDR3 contains 17 residues. In DNA form, the CDR3 reads TGTGCCAGCAGCAGCTCCCCCGGACTAGCGGGAAGCTACGAGCAGTACTTC. Translation gives CASSSSPGLAGSYEQYF.

The chain is built from TRBV28 and TRBJ2-5; 12 positions agree with TRBD2. The J call may not be correct, given that the DNA end is closer to TRBJ2-7. Germline CDR1 is MDHEN and CDR2 is SYDVKM. This CDR3 region has 16 residues. CDR3 sequence reads: CASTTRLAGVRYEQYF. The CDR3 DNA reads as TGTGCCAGCACTACCCGACTAGCGGGAGTGCGTTACGAGCAGTACTTC.

The CDR3, as DNA: TGTGCCAGCAGTGACAGTGAGTACAATGAGCAGTTCTTC. Protein sequence: CASSDSEYNEQFF. V is TRBV6-6 and J is TRBJ2-1; D is perhaps TRBD1 (5 bases). The length of the CDR3 is 13 residues. CDR1 is MNHNY, CDR2 SVGAGI, per germline (reference sequence). Trimming removed 5 bases at V and 4 bases at J, with 9 bases between.